The sequence of this T cell receptor beta chain was determined in a study of T cells in Graves' hyperthyroidism and ophthalmopathy. RNA transcripts provided the source from which TCR beta CDR3 regions were amplified. Initially, a first-round RT-PCR of the TCR CDR3 employed the HTBI primer set. TCRdb re-called the multiplex PCR reads through MiXCR, storing one row per CDR3 protein. The table records about 480,000 distinct CDR3 sequences, roughly an eighth of them present only once. This clonotype showed up many times. No antigen is known for it. The CDR3 has 15 amino acids. CDR1 and CDR2 (germline): SGHNT, YENEEA. Deletions cut 7 bases from V and 4 bases from J, with 16 bases between. Findings of the study overall: Separation of ophthalmopathy from stable hyperthyroidism was achieved by a 13 V-J model. Most thyroid clonotypes that were expanded above 0.001 also turned up in blood.

This chain connects TRBV11-3 to TRBJ2-2, with unresolved D. Source material: blood. The TCR comes from a woman aged 18-30 years with Graves' hyperthyroidism. The CDR3 DNA reads TGTGCCAGCACCCCGGGTCCGGGTGTCACCGGGGAGCTGTTTTTT. It is translated as CASTPGPGVTGELFF.